This T cell receptor beta chain emerged from a study of regulatory T cells in long-lasting Graves disease. About the study: Prior antithyroid drug treatment in newly diagnosed Graves' patients lasted under 3 months. General observations from the study: Among samples with persistent disease, TRBV28, TRBJ1-2 and TRBJ2-5 were favored. Sharing of public clonotypes was greater in persistent patients (2,741) than in new patients (fewer than 1,000).

Worth noting for this clonotype: Antigen unknown. With a much larger clone just one base away, this may be a read error.

Libraries of TCR beta came from iRepertoire HTBI primers plus Arm-PCR of CDR3 regions. Via MiXCR, TCRdb re-called the multiplex PCR reads, giving one row per CDR3 protein. The table shows about 380,000 distinct CDR3 sequences, with 15% occurring only once. Indicated time point: newly diagnosed GD, antithyroid drugs for less than 3 months. Extracted PBMC RNA gave rise to the TCR library. The CDR3 totals 14 residues. Germline CDR1 is SGHTA and CDR2 is FQGNSA. Germline trimming cut 10 bases from V and 0 bases from J; bases unmatched to any gene: 7. The receptor was derived from a female donor with Graves disease. The sample was peripheral blood mononuclear cells (PBMCs), taken at new diagnosis, from a patient treated with antithyroid drugs. The genes are TRBV7-2 and TRBJ1-1, with TRBD1 matching 8 bases. CDR3 protein: CATRPGQVNTEAFF. CDR3 DNA: TGTGCCACCAGACCGGGACAGGTGAACACTGAAGCTTTCTTT.